The clone carrying this T cell receptor beta chain has only one observation. These data are taken from a study of T cell responses to AZD1222 COVID-19 vaccine. The data were produced by immunoSEQ multiplex PCR, yet TCRdb's version contains in-frame clones alone and is incomplete. The table records 150,000 or so clones, around 92% of them present only once. The CDR3 sequence is 15 residues long. V lost 6 bases and J 2 bases, leaving 16 bases between the germline ends. CDR1 is MNHEY and CDR2 is SMNVEV in the germline V gene (reference sequence). This sequence joins TRBV27 and TRBJ1-2; tentatively, D is TRBD1 (5 bases). The sequencing used peripheral blood, collected 28 days after the second AZD1222 dose. This TCR came from an adult who received the AZD1222 COVID-19 vaccine. The CDR3, as DNA: TGTGCCAGCAGCCCGGGACTGTACAGAAACTATGGCTACACCTTC. Its protein product is CASSPGLYRNYGYTF.